These 5 T cell receptor beta chains share one sample of origin, sequenced in a study of immune cell composition in non-small cell lung cancer. Using immunoSEQ multiplex PCR, the repertoire was profiled, and TCRdb retains in-frame clones only, with some absent. The data contain approximately 15,000 clones, 81% of them singletons. Sequenced input: lung tumor tissue. These receptors were taken from a human donor with non-small cell lung cancer.

This chain uses TRBV28 with TRBJ2-3; possible D gene TRBD2, 6 bases. The V gene's germline CDR1 is MDHEN and CDR2 SYDVKM. The CDR3 is made up of 15 amino acids. The ends were cut back, 3 bases at V and 3 bases at J, with 13 bases in the middle. This CDR3 reads CASSFIAAGTDTQYF. The CDR3, as DNA: TGTGCCAGCAGTTTTATAGCGGCAGGGACAGATACGCAGTATTTT.

In its sample, this clone was seen a few times. Other DNA sequences within the sample encode an identical CDR3. The chain combines TRBV4-1 with TRBJ2-3; tentatively, D is TRBD2 (6 bases). Trimming removed 2 bases at V and 0 bases at J, with 9 bases between. Germline CDR1 MGHRA, CDR2 YSYEKL. The CDR3 sequence is 15 residues long. DNA of the CDR3: TGCGCCAGCAGCCAATTCAGCGGGAGCACAGATACGCAGTATTTT. Protein product: CASSQFSGSTDTQYF.

The CDR3 is CATLGTRVGGYEQYF. In nucleotides, the CDR3 is TGTGCCACCCTCGGGACAAGGGTCGGGGGCTACGAGCAGTACTTC. The V call is TRBV28, the J call TRBJ2-7, with D perhaps given as TRBD1 or TRBD2 (6 bases each). CDR1 and CDR2 (germline): MDHEN, SYDVKM. The V gene lost 10 bases and the J gene lost 3 bases, with 22 bases spanning the gap. The CDR3 length is 15 residues.

V and J are TRBV4-1 and TRBJ1-4; D gene unclear. CDR1 is MGHRA, CDR2 YSYEKL, per germline. The V and J ends lost 1 base and 11 bases respectively, with 14 bases between them. This CDR3 is built from 14 residues. The CDR3 nucleotides read TGCGCCAGCAGCCAAGGCGGGAGTCAGGCGAAACTGTTTTTT. This codes for CASSQGGSQAKLFF.

This clone was seen more than once but under ten times. The CDR3 region is CASSDGASGSSQYF. DNA for the CDR3: TGTGCCAGCAGTGACGGGGCTAGCGGGAGTAGTCAGTACTTC. The rearrangement joins TRBV6-5 to TRBJ2-7; 10 nucleotides agree with TRBD2. The CDR3 is 14 amino acids. Germline assignment: CDR1 MNHEY and CDR2 SVGAGI. V shed 5 bases and J 10 bases; nucleotides not matched to a gene: 11.